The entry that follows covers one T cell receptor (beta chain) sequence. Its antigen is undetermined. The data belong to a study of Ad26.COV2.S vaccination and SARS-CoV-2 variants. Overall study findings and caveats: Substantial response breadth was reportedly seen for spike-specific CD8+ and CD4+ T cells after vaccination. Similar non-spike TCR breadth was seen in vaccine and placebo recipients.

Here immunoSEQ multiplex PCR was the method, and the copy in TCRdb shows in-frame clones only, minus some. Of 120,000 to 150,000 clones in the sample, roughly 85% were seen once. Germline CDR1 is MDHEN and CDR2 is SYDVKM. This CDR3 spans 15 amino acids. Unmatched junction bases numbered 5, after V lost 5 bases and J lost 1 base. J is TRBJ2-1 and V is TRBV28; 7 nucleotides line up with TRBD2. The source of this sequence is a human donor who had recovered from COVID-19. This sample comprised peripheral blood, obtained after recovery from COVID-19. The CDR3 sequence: CASSPLAESYNEQFF. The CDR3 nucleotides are TGTGCCAGCAGTCCTCTAGCGGAATCCTACAATGAGCAGTTCTTC.